The subject of this entry is one T cell receptor (beta chain). Its antigen is undetermined. V shed 0 bases and J shed 6 bases, with 12 bases lying between them. Germline CDR1 is MNHNS and CDR2 is SASEGT. The CDR3 is 15 amino acids. The data were obtained in a study of shared clonotypes between healthy human individuals. Study results and caveats: Roughly 5.3% of naive CD4 clonotypes were common to a few donors.

Repertoires were generated with immunoSEQ multiplex PCR, while TCRdb's copy carries only in-frame clones and drops some. The sample contains millions of clones, around nine tenths of which appear only once. The specimen sequenced was naive CD4+ T cells sorted from blood. Indicated subset: CD45RA+ positively selected. The chain uses TRBV6-1 and TRBJ1-5; D remains unclear. This clonotype was sampled from a man younger than 30 in good health. CDR3 region: CASSEARAKVQPQHF. The CDR3 DNA sequence: TGTGCCAGCAGTGAAGCGCGGGCAAAGGTTCAGCCCCAGCATTTT.